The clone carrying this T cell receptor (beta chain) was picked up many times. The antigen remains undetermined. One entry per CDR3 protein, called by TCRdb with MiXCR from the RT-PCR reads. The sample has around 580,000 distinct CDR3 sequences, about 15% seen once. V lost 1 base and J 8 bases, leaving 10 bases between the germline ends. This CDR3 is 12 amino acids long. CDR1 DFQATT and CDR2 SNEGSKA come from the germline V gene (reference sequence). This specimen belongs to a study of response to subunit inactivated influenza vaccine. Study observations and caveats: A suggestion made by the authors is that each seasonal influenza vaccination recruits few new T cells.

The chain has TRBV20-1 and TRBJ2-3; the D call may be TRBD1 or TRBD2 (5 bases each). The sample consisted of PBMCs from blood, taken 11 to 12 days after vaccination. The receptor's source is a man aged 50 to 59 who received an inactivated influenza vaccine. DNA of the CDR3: TGCAGTGCTAGAGCCCCGGGGCGTACGCAGTATTTT. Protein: CSARAPGRTQYF.